Listed below are T cell receptor beta chains from one sample, sequenced in a study of control samples from healthy donors and cancer patients. The data were produced by immunoSEQ multiplex PCR, yet TCRdb's version contains in-frame clones alone and is incomplete. Of around 130,000 clones detected, around nine tenths appear once; the ten largest clones hold almost 2.5%. The sample comprised blood. The receptors stem from a man between 18 and 29 years old in good health. Both conserved end residues are part of each CDR3. The order of the fields is D gene, clone size, J gene, V gene, CDR3 protein, CDR3 DNA. The D gene is left open where the match is weak. Clone size appears in some rows only: once, few, many, or a class for an expanded clone.

>TRBD1|.|TRBJ2-2|TRBV3-1/TRBV3-2
CASSQAGRQGAGELFF
TGTGCCAGCAGCCAAGCAGGGAGACAGGGGGCCGGGGAGCTGTTTTTT
>.|.|TRBJ2-7|TRBV18
CASSGDTEQYF
TGTGCCAGCTCAGGGGACACCGAGCAGTACTTC
>.|large|TRBJ2-3|TRBV7-9
CASSLEGDTQYF
TGTGCCAGCAGCTTAGAGGGAGATACGCAGTATTTT
>.|.|TRBJ2-2|TRBV6-5
CASSLERFTGELFF
TGTGCCAGCAGTCTGGAGCGGTTCACCGGGGAGCTGTTTTTT
>.|.|TRBJ2-3|TRBV4-3
CASSQDLGVTSTDTQYF
TGCGCCAGCAGCCAAGATCTCGGGGTAACTAGCACAGATACGCAGTATTTT
>TRBD1|.|TRBJ1-5|TRBV4-1
CASSRTGDNQPQHF
TGCGCCAGCAGCCGAACAGGGGATAATCAGCCCCAGCATTTT
>.|.|TRBJ1-2|TRBV27
CASSFGQDYGYTF
TGTGCCAGCAGTTTTGGTCAGGACTATGGCTACACCTTC
>TRBD2|.|TRBJ2-1|TRBV11-2
CASSFTSGGEQFF
TGTGCCAGCAGCTTTACTAGCGGCGGGGAGCAGTTCTTC
>.|.|TRBJ2-2|TRBV12-1
CASSRLTQGNILTGELFF
TGTGCCAGCAGCCGCCTCACACAGGGTAACATTCTCACCGGGGAGCTGTTTTTT
>.|.|TRBJ2-2|TRBV4-3
CASSQGSYTGELFF
TGCGCCAGCAGCCAAGGGTCATACACCGGGGAGCTGTTTTTT
>.|.|TRBJ2-1|TRBV7-9
CASSSRRNEQFF
TGTGCCAGCAGCTCCCGGAGGAATGAGCAGTTCTTC
>.|.|TRBJ2-4|TRBV10-3
CAISESSATRNIQYF
TGTGCCATCAGTGAGTCGTCCGCGACTAGAAACATTCAGTACTTC
>.|once|TRBJ1-4|TRBV30
CAWSVGGGSNEKLFF
TGTGCCTGGAGTGTGGGAGGGGGATCTAATGAAAAACTGTTTTTT
>TRBD2|.|TRBJ2-1|TRBV9
CASSAPNSGLYNEQFF
TGTGCCAGCAGCGCACCCAATAGCGGGCTTTACAATGAGCAGTTCTTC
>.|.|TRBJ2-4|TRBV2
CASSPSGRATKNIQYF
TGTGCCAGCAGTCCCTCGGGCCGGGCAACCAAAAACATTCAGTACTTC
>TRBD1|.|TRBJ1-4|TRBV18
CASSPATGGEKLFF
TGTGCCAGCTCACCAGCGACAGGGGGGGAAAAACTGTTTTTT
>.|.|TRBJ2-5|TRBV6-1
CASSEHRDGWETQYF
TGTGCCAGCAGTGAACACAGGGACGGGTGGGAGACCCAGTACTTC
>TRBD2|.|TRBJ2-5|TRBV6-5
CASSYSGREGEDF
TGTGCCAGCAGTTACTCGGGGCGGGAGGGGGAGGACTTC
>.|.|TRBJ1-5|TRBV5-8
CASSSLRDPGQPQHF
TGTGCCAGCAGCTCCCTACGGGACCCTGGGCAGCCCCAGCATTTT